The clone carrying this T cell receptor (beta chain) turned up a few times. What it binds is unknown. These data are taken from a study of vaccination and CD4 T cells after COVID-19. Overall study context: Convalescent individuals numbered four females and six males, two being Hispanic. Post-vaccine sampling followed dose two by a median 72 days (range 14 to 241).

Cultured CD4+ T-cell DNA underwent Oncomine TCR Beta short-read sequencing. Someone extracted genomic DNA from cultured CD4+ T cells. MiXCR was run by TCRdb on the PCR reads, yielding one entry per CDR3 protein. The sample yields 9,500 to 10,000 distinct CDR3 sequences, roughly half seen once. The length of the CDR3 is 17 residues. Trimming stripped 0 bases from V and 4 bases from J, with 18 bases between. The germline gives CDR1 SEHNR, CDR2 FQNEAQ (reference sequence). Treatment: roughly 10-day PBMC culture with coronavirus spike peptide pools or control peptides (ViraFEST assay). The TCR sequence derives from a human donor who had recovered from COVID-19. The V gene is TRBV7-9, the J gene TRBJ2-5, with D perhaps matching TRBD2 (6 bases). The specimen sequenced was CD4+ T cells from blood, cultured in vitro. CDR3 sequence: CASSLAGIAVSRETQYF. The DNA of the CDR3 is TGTGCCAGCAGCTTAGCAGGGATAGCGGTGAGCCGAGAGACCCAGTACTTC.